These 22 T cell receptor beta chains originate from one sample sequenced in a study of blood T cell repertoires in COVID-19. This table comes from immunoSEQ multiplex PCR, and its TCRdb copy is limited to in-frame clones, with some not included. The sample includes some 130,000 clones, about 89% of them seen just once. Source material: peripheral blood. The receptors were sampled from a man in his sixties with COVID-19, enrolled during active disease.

This chain's CDR3 is CSATPGEAFF. The CDR3 region has the DNA TGCAGTGCAACCCCCGGTGAAGCTTTCTTT. The chain recombines TRBV20-1 with TRBJ1-1; no firm D call. V gave up 6 bases and J gave up 7 bases, with 9 bases separating them. Germline V gives CDR1 DFQATT, CDR2 SNEGSKA (reference sequence). This CDR3 has 10 amino acids.

The CDR3 DNA reads as TGTGCCAGCTCACCAGGGACTTCCTACGAGCAGTACTTC. Amino acids: CASSPGTSYEQYF. V usage is TRBV18 and J usage is TRBJ2-7; possibly TRBD2 for D (6 bases). CDR1 and CDR2 (germline): KGHSH, LQKENI. This CDR3 contains 13 residues. The V end was cut by 2 bases, the J end by 1 base, with 6 bases between. Combining the CDR3 with reference TRBV18 and TRBJ2-7 gives the whole variable domain NAGVMQNPRHLVRRRGQEARLRCSPMKGHSHVYWYRQLPEEGLKFMVYLQKENIIDESGMPKERFSAEFPKEGPSILRIQQVVRGDSAAYFCASSPGTSYEQYFGPGTRLTVT.

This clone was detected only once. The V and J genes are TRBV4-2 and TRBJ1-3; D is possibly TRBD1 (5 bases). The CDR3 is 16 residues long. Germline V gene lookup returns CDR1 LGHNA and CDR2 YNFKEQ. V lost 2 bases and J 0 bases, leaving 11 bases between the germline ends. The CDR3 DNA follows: TGTGCCAGCAGCCAATTCAGGACAACCTCTGGAAACACCATATATTTT. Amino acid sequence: CASSQFRTTSGNTIYF.

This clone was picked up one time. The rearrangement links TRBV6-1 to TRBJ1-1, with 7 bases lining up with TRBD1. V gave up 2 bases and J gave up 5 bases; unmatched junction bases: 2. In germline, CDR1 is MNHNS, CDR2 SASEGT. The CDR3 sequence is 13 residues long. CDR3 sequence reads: CASSESGGTEAFF. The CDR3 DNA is TGTGCCAGCAGTGAATCAGGGGGAACTGAAGCTTTCTTT.

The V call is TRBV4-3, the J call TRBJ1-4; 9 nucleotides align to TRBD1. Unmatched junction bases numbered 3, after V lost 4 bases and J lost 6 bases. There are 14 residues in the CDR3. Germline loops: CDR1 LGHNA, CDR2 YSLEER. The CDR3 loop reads CASSRGTGYEKLFF. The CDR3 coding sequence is TGCGCCAGCAGCCGCGGGACAGGGTATGAAAAACTGTTTTTT.

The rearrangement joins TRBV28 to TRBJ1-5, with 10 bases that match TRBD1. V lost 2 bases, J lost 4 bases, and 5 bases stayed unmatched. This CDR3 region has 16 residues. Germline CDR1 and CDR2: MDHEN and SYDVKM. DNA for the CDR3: TGTGCCAGCAGTTTACCGGGACAGGGGTGGAATCAGCCCCAGCATTTT. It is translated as CASSLPGQGWNQPQHF.

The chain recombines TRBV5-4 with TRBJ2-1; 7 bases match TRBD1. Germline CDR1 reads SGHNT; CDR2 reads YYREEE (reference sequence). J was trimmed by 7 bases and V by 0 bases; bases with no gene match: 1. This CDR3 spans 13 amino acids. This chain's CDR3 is CASSLGQGNEQFF. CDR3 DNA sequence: TGTGCCAGCAGCTTGGGACAGGGAAATGAGCAGTTCTTC.

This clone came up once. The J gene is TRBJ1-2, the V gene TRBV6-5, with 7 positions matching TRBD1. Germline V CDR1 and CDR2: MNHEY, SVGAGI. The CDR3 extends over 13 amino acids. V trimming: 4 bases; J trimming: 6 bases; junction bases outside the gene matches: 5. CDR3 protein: CASSSTGVDGYTF. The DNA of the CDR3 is TGTGCCAGCAGTTCTACAGGGGTCGATGGCTACACCTTC.

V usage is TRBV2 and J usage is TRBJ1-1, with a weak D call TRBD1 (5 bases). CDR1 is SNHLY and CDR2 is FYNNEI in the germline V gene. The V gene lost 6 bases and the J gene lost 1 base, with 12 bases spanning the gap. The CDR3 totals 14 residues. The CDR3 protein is CASRSYQGNTEAFF. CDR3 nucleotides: TGTGCCAGCAGAAGCTACCAGGGGAACACTGAAGCTTTCTTT. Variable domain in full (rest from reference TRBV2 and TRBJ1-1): EPEVTQTPSHQVTQMGQEVILRCVPISNHLYFYWYRQILGQKVEFLVSFYNNEISEKSEIFDDQFSVERPDGSNFTLKIRSTKLEDSAMYFCASRSYQGNTEAFFGQGTRLTVV.

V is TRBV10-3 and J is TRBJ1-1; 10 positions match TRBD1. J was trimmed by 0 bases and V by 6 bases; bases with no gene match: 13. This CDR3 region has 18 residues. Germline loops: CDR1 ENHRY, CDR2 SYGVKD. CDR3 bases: TGTGCCATCAGGTCACGAGGGGGACAGGGGCCCATGAACACTGAAGCTTTCTTT. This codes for CAIRSRGGQGPMNTEAFF.

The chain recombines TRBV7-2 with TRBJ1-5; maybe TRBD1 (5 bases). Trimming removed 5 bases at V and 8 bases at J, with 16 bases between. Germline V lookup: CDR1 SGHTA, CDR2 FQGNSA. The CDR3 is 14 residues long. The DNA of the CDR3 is TGTGCCAGCAGCCAAGGAGGGGCGATTAAGCCCCAGCATTTT. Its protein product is CASSQGGAIKPQHF.

The CDR3 region is CASSFGGYQETQYF. CDR3 in DNA: TGTGCCAGCAGCTTCGGCGGATACCAAGAGACCCAGTACTTC. V gene TRBV5-6 combines with J gene TRBJ2-5; unclear D gene. Germline loops: CDR1 SGHDT, CDR2 YYEEEE. The CDR3 has 14 residues. Trimming stripped 2 bases from V and 0 bases from J, with 8 bases between.

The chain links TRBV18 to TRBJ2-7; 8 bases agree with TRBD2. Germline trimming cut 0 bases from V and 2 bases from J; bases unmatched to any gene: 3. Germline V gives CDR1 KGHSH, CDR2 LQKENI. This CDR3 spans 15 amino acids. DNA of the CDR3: TGTGCCAGCTCACCACCTGAACTAGCGGCCTACGAGCAGTACTTC. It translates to CASSPPELAAYEQYF. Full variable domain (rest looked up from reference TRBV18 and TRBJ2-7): NAGVMQNPRHLVRRRGQEARLRCSPMKGHSHVYWYRQLPEEGLKFMVYLQKENIIDESGMPKERFSAEFPKEGPSILRIQQVVRGDSAAYFCASSPPELAAYEQYFGPGTRLTVT.

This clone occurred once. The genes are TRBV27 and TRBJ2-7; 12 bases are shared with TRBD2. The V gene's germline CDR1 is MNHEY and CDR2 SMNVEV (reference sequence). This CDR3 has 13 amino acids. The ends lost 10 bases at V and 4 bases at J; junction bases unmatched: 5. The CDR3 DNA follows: TGTGCCACCCAACTAGCGGGGGGTTACGAGCAGTACTTC. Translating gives CATQLAGGYEQYF.

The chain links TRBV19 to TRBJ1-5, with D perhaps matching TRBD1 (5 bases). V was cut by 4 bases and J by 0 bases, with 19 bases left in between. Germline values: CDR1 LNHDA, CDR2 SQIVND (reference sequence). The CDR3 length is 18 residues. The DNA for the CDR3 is TGTGCCAGTAGTAACCTAAGGGACTTCGGTCATAGCAATCAGCCCCAGCATTTT. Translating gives CASSNLRDFGHSNQPQHF.

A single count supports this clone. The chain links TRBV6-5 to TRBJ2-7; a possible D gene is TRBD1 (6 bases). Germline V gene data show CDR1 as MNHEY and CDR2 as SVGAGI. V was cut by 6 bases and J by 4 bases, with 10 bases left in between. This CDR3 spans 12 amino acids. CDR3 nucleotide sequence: TGTGCCAGCAGGGACAGAACTTACGAGCAGTACTTC. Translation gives CASRDRTYEQYF.

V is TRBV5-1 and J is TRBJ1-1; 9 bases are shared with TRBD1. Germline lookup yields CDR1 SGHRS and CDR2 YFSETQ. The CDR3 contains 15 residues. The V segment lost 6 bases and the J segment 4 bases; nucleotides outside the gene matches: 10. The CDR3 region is CASTLASDRGTEAFF. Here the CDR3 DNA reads TGCGCCAGCACCCTGGCTTCGGACAGGGGCACTGAAGCTTTCTTT.

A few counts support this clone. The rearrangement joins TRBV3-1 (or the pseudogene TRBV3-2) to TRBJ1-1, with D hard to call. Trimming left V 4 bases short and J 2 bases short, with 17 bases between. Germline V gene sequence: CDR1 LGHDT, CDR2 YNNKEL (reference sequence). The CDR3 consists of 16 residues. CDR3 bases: TGTGCCAGCAGCCCCCTCCCCCGAACAGTAAACACTGAAGCTTTCTTT. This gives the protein CASSPLPRTVNTEAFF.

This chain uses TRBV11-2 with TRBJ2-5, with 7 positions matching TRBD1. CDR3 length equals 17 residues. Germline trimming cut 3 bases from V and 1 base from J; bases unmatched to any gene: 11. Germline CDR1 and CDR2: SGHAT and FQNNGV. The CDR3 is CASSFERDSSLQETQYF. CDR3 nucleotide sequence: TGTGCCAGCAGCTTCGAAAGGGACAGTAGCCTCCAAGAGACCCAGTACTTC.

The CDR3 spells CASSFSGGLRNEQFF. The CDR3 bases are TGTGCCAGCAGCTTTTCTGGGGGCCTCCGAAATGAGCAGTTCTTC. This rearrangement joins TRBV11-1 to TRBJ2-1, with TRBD1 as a possible D gene (6 bases). Germline V lookup: CDR1 SGHAT, CDR2 FQDESV (reference sequence). This CDR3 contains 15 residues. Trimming cost V 3 bases and J 7 bases, with 16 bases left between them.

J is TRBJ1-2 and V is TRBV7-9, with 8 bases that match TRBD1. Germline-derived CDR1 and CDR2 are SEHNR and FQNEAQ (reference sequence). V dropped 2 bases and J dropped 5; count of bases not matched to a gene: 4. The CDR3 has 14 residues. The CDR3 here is CASSLFHRGYGYTF. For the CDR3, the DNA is TGTGCCAGCAGCTTATTCCACAGGGGGTATGGCTACACCTTC.

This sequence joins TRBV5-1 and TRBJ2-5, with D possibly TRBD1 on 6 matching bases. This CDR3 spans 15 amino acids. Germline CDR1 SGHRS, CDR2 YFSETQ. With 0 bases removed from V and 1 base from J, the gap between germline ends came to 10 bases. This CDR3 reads CASSLAGAIQETQYF. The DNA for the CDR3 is TGCGCCAGCAGCTTGGCAGGGGCAATCCAAGAGACCCAGTACTTC.